This T cell receptor beta chain derives from a study of T cell responses to AZD1222 COVID-19 vaccine. Only in-frame clones appear in the TCRdb table, and some are missing; sequencing was by immunoSEQ multiplex PCR. The data show 150,000 to 200,000 clones, just over 90% seen once. Concerning this clone itself: Its antigen is as yet unknown.

Trimming took off 4 bases at V and 9 bases at J, with 19 bases between the two ends. Germline V CDR1 and CDR2: SGHRS, YFSETQ. The CDR3 length is 15 residues. Study outcomes and limitations: Unmutated variant regions are reportedly the target of nearly half of TCRs that are spike-specific.

This TCR derives from an adult who received the AZD1222 COVID-19 vaccine. This sample comprised peripheral blood, obtained 28 days after the second AZD1222 dose. The chain recombines TRBV5-1 with TRBJ2-2; TRBD1 is a possible D gene (7 bases). The CDR3 DNA follows: TGCGCCAGCAGCCCAGGGGGGCTCGTGAACAGGGAGCTGTTTTTT. Residues: CASSPGGLVNRELFF.